A selection of T cell receptor beta chains follows, all from one sample in a study of T-cell reconstitution after alpha-beta-depleted transplantation in children. TCRdb called the PCR reads again in MiXCR, with one record for every CDR3 protein. The table shows around 800,000 distinct CDR3 sequences, with under 20% occurring only once. Sequencing used PBMCs, mostly from graft donor cells, obtained 360 days after TCRalphabeta/CD19-depleted stem cell transplant. Receptors were obtained from a male patient between 10 and 17 years old who had a stem cell transplant for acute lymphoblastic leukemia, so the T cells may come from the graft donor. CDR3s include the opening cysteine and the closing phenylalanine or tryptophan. D genes are given only for firm matches. Clone sizes are given selectively: once, few, many, or a class where the clone is expanded.

j_call | v_call | d_call | clone_size | cdr3_aa | cdr3_nt
TRBJ1-5 | TRBV7-2 | . | . | CASSQGRSGQPQHF | TGTGCCAGCAGCCAAGGAAGGTCTGGTCAGCCCCAGCATTTT
TRBJ1-2 | TRBV7-9 | TRBD1 | few | CASSPGGVANYGYTF | TGTGCCAGCAGCCCAGGGGGGGTCGCTAACTATGGCTACACCTTC
TRBJ2-5 | TRBV5-1 | . | . | CASSFWKETQYF | TGCGCCAGCAGCTTCTGGAAAGAGACCCAGTACTTC
TRBJ2-4 | TRBV12-3/TRBV12-4 | . | . | CASSSRRVKNIQYF | TGTGCCAGCAGTTCGCGAAGGGTCAAAAACATTCAGTACTTC
TRBJ1-1 | TRBV6-5 | TRBD1 | . | CASSYDRAYGTEAFF | TGTGCCAGCAGTTACGACAGGGCATATGGCACTGAAGCTTTCTTT
TRBJ1-5 | TRBV30 | . | . | CAWSNEAGAGNQPQHF | TGTGCCTGGAGTAATGAAGCGGGGGCAGGGAATCAGCCCCAGCATTTT
TRBJ1-1 | TRBV10-3 | TRBD1 | . | CAIKGLTGAEAFF | TGTGCCATCAAGGGATTAACAGGGGCTGAAGCTTTCTTT
TRBJ2-3 | TRBV29-1 | TRBD2 | . | CSVVAGGDTQYF | TGCAGCGTAGTAGCGGGAGGAGATACGCAGTATTTT
TRBJ1-2 | TRBV12-3/TRBV12-4 | TRBD1 | . | CASTMGQGRSYGYTF | TGTGCCAGCACCATGGGACAGGGGAGATCCTATGGCTACACCTTC
TRBJ2-3 | TRBV12-3/TRBV12-4 | . | many | CASSLGRTSHTDTQYF | TGTGCCAGCAGTTTGGGCAGGACCTCTCATACAGATACGCAGTATTTT
TRBJ1-1 | TRBV12-3/TRBV12-4 | . | few | CASRIRSGTEAFF | TGTGCCAGCAGGATCCGGAGCGGGACTGAAGCTTTCTTT
TRBJ2-7 | TRBV20-1 | . | . | CSARDRGTHYEQYF | TGCAGTGCTAGAGATCGGGGGACTCACTACGAGCAGTACTTC
TRBJ1-4 | TRBV20-1 | . | . | CSARDLVGMLEKLFF | TGCAGTGCTAGAGATCTAGTCGGCATGCTTGAAAAACTGTTTTTT
TRBJ2-3 | TRBV5-1 | TRBD2 | many | CASSRTSEADTQYF | TGCGCCAGCAGCAGGACTAGCGAAGCAGATACGCAGTATTTT
TRBJ2-1 | TRBV29-1 | . | . | CSVETPHRVPNNEQFF | TGCAGCGTTGAAACCCCCCACAGGGTCCCTAACAATGAGCAGTTCTTC
TRBJ1-1 | TRBV5-1 | . | many | CASSLGDTEAFF | TGTGCCAGCAGCTTGGGGGACACTGAAGCTTTCTTT
TRBJ1-2 | TRBV29-1 | TRBD1 | . | CSVEGKQGAARGYGYTF | TGCAGCGTTGAAGGGAAACAGGGGGCGGCTAGGGGTTACGGCTACACCTTC
TRBJ2-1 | TRBV12-3/TRBV12-4 | TRBD2 | many | CASTYWASGRDEQFF | TGTGCCAGCACCTATTGGGCTAGCGGGAGGGATGAGCAGTTCTTC
TRBJ1-1 | TRBV5-1 | . | . | CASMLSPSNTEAFF | TGCGCCAGCATGTTAAGCCCATCAAACACTGAAGCTTTCTTT
TRBJ2-4 | TRBV28 | . | . | CASSSSRGAKNIQYF | TGTGCCAGCAGTTCTTCCAGGGGAGCCAAAAACATTCAGTACTTC
TRBJ2-2 | TRBV4-1 | . | few | CASSQPGHRVAGELFF | TGCGCCAGCAGCCAACCCGGCCACCGTGTCGCCGGGGAGCTGTTTTTT
TRBJ2-3 | TRBV20-1 | TRBD2 | few | CSARLAGPVLYF | TGCAGTGCTAGATTAGCGGGGCCAGTTCTGTATTTT
TRBJ2-1 | TRBV24-1 | TRBD1 | many | CATSKTGSYNEQFF | TGTGCCACCAGTAAGACAGGGTCCTACAATGAGCAGTTCTTC
TRBJ1-5 | TRBV20-1 | . | few | CSAIPTSWGVNQPQHF | TGCAGTGCTATCCCCACGTCATGGGGGGTGAATCAGCCCCAGCATTTT
TRBJ1-1 | TRBV5-1 | TRBD1 | many | CASSLRDRNTEAFF | TGCGCCAGCAGCCTTAGGGACAGGAACACTGAAGCTTTCTTT
TRBJ2-1 | TRBV11-2 | TRBD2 | few | CASSLAPAGVYNEQFF | TGTGCCAGCAGCTTAGCACCAGCGGGGGTATACAATGAGCAGTTCTTC
TRBJ2-7 | TRBV5-1 | . | many | CASRVARNYEQYF | TGCGCCAGCAGGGTAGCGCGCAACTACGAGCAGTACTTC
TRBJ2-1 | TRBV29-1 | . | few | CSVEEGVYNEQFF | TGCAGCGTTGAAGAGGGAGTTTACAATGAGCAGTTCTTC
TRBJ1-1 | TRBV6-5 | . | . | CASSYEGVNTEAFF | TGTGCCAGCAGTTACGAGGGAGTGAACACTGAAGCTTTCTTT
TRBJ1-2 | TRBV6-5 | . | few | CASSYSMASAVNYGYTF | TGTGCCAGCAGTTACTCGATGGCCAGCGCAGTTAACTATGGCTACACCTTC
TRBJ1-2 | TRBV5-1 | . | . | CASRHHDRPNYGYTF | TGCGCCAGCAGGCATCACGACAGGCCGAACTATGGCTACACCTTC
TRBJ2-1 | TRBV19 | TRBD2 | . | CASSSRTSGSHNEQFF | TGTGCCAGTAGTTCTCGGACTAGCGGGAGTCATAATGAGCAGTTCTTC
TRBJ2-5 | TRBV29-1 | . | many | CSVWGNRETQYF | TGCAGCGTTTGGGGCAATCGGGAGACCCAGTACTTC
TRBJ2-3 | TRBV4-1 | TRBD2 | . | CASSQGGSGDTQYF | TGCGCCAGCAGCCAAGGCGGGAGCGGGGATACGCAGTATTTT
TRBJ1-2 | TRBV24-1 | TRBD1 | . | CATSDEDRVNGYTF | TGTGCCACCAGTGACGAGGACAGGGTGAATGGCTACACCTTC
TRBJ2-1 | TRBV2 | . | . | CASRGLASRFNEQFF | TGTGCCAGCAGGGGTTTAGCGTCCCGGTTCAATGAGCAGTTCTTC
TRBJ2-3 | TRBV25-1 | TRBD2 | many | CASSYHRLAGGGDTQYF | TGTGCCAGCAGTTATCACCGACTAGCGGGAGGTGGAGATACGCAGTATTTT
TRBJ2-3 | TRBV7-2 | TRBD2 | many | CASSLTGTSGSDTQYF | TGTGCCAGCAGCCTTACCGGGACTAGCGGGTCCGATACGCAGTATTTT
TRBJ2-7 | TRBV12-3/TRBV12-4 | TRBD2 | . | CASSLRGGLAYYEQYF | TGTGCCAGCAGTTTACGAGGAGGACTAGCGTACTACGAGCAGTACTTC
TRBJ2-1 | TRBV4-2 | TRBD2 | few | CASSQAGLAGSYNEQFF | TGTGCCAGCAGCCAGGCCGGACTAGCGGGGTCCTACAATGAGCAGTTCTTC
TRBJ2-7 | TRBV20-1 | . | . | CSARDRRQAYEQYF | TGCAGTGCTAGAGATCGGAGACAGGCCTACGAGCAGTACTTC